Listed below are T cell receptor beta chains from one sample, sequenced in a study of T cell responses to AZD1222 COVID-19 vaccine. Profiled with immunoSEQ multiplex PCR; TCRdb holds only in-frame clones, not every one. This sample yields 100,000 to 130,000 clones, of which about nine tenths are seen a single time; roughly 3.2% belongs to the top ten. The material sequenced was peripheral blood, taken on day 0 of MenACWY control vaccination. Source of these receptors: an adult in good health. The CDR3 runs from the conserved cysteine through the conserved F or W. D genes are given only for firm matches. A row's size may be missing; if present it is once, few, many or a size class.

clone size,V gene,CDR3 length,D gene,J gene,CDR3 protein,CDR3 DNA
.,TRBV6-5,11,.,TRBJ2-2,CATRGTGELFF,TGTGCCACCAGGGGTACCGGGGAACTGTTTTTT
.,TRBV5-1,14,TRBD2,TRBJ2-1,CASNAGTKGNEQFF,TGCGCCAGCAACGCCGGGACTAAAGGGAATGAGCAGTTCTTC
.,TRBV19,16,.,TRBJ1-2,CASSNLGGQGGYGYTF,TGTGCCAGTAGTAACCTCGGGGGGCAGGGTGGATATGGCTACACCTTC
.,TRBV6-5,15,.,TRBJ1-6,CASTLTGIEESPLHF,TGTGCCAGCACCCTGACAGGAATAGAGGAATCACCCCTCCACTTT
.,TRBV5-1,17,.,TRBJ1-2,CASSLVSGSGPLYGYTF,TGCGCCAGCAGCTTGGTGTCGGGCAGCGGACCTCTTTATGGCTACACCTTC
few,TRBV3-1/TRBV3-2,13,.,TRBJ1-6,CALYWGYNSPLHF,TGTGCCCTATATTGGGGATATAATTCACCCCTCCACTTT
.,TRBV6-1,16,.,TRBJ1-2,CASSGSGTPGVYGYTF,TGTGCCAGCAGTGGAAGCGGAACTCCGGGAGTCTATGGCTACACCTTC
few,TRBV7-8,15,TRBD2,TRBJ2-1,CASSWTSGGADEQFF,TGTGCCAGCAGCTGGACTAGCGGGGGGGCCGATGAGCAGTTCTTC
.,TRBV11-2,16,TRBD1,TRBJ1-2,CASSPAGTGAGYGYTF,TGTGCCAGCAGCCCGGCTGGGACAGGGGCTGGCTATGGCTACACCTTC
.,TRBV28,16,.,TRBJ2-7,CASSSPRGQGIYEQYF,TGTGCCAGCAGTTCCCCTCGGGGGCAGGGGATCTACGAGCAGTACTTC
.,TRBV28,11,.,TRBJ2-7,CASSNVRGQYF,TGTGCCAGCAGCAATGTACGAGGGCAGTACTTC
.,TRBV7-9,15,.,TRBJ1-2,CASSLSLGAPDGYTF,TGTGCCAGCAGCTTAAGTTTGGGGGCGCCGGATGGCTACACCTTC
once,TRBV6-6,15,TRBD1,TRBJ2-1,CASSRDRPSYNEQFF,TGTGCCAGCAGTAGGGACAGGCCCTCCTACAATGAGCAGTTCTTC
.,TRBV19,14,.,TRBJ1-1,CASTLGKGRTEAFF,TGTGCCAGTACCCTGGGGAAGGGGCGCACTGAAGCTTTCTTT
many,TRBV9,14,.,TRBJ1-2,CASSDNRANYGYTF,TGTGCCAGCAGCGACAACAGGGCTAACTATGGCTACACCTTC
.,TRBV28,11,.,TRBJ1-1,CASSLVSEAFF,TGTGCCAGCAGTTTAGTGTCTGAAGCTTTCTTT
.,TRBV6-5,14,TRBD1,TRBJ2-7,CASSYSTGYYEQYF,TGTGCCAGCAGTTACTCGACAGGGTACTACGAGCAGTACTTC
few,TRBV2,15,.,TRBJ2-6,CASSGDTAGANVLTF,TGTGCCAGCAGTGGGGATACGGCTGGGGCCAACGTCCTGACTTTC
.,TRBV5-1,16,.,TRBJ2-6,CASSQTGQNGANVLTF,TGCGCCAGCAGCCAAACCGGACAGAACGGGGCCAACGTCCTGACTTTC
.,TRBV5-4,17,TRBD2,TRBJ2-7,CASSKGGRGATSYEQYF,TGTGCCAGCAGCAAGGGAGGGCGGGGCGCGACCTCCTACGAGCAGTACTTC
.,TRBV5-6,12,.,TRBJ2-7,CASSLNSYEQYF,TGTGCCAGCAGCTTGAACAGCTACGAGCAGTACTTC
.,TRBV6-1,14,.,TRBJ1-4,CASSEAPGDEKLFF,TGTGCCAGCAGTGAAGCGCCTGGGGATGAAAAACTGTTTTTT
.,TRBV10-3,17,TRBD2,TRBJ2-3,CAISESTQRGDTDTQYF,TGTGCCATCAGTGAGTCGACTCAGCGGGGGGACACAGATACGCAGTATTTT
.,TRBV7-2,14,TRBD2,TRBJ2-7,CASSFSGRGYEQYF,TGTGCCAGCAGCTTTTCAGGGAGGGGTTACGAGCAGTACTTC
.,TRBV3-1/TRBV3-2,15,TRBD1,TRBJ1-2,CASSPSRTGRYGYTF,TGTGCCAGCAGCCCTTCGCGGACAGGGCGGTATGGCTACACCTTC
.,TRBV5-1,15,.,TRBJ2-1,CASSLDQGIYNEQFF,TGCGCCAGCAGCTTGGATCAGGGGATCTACAATGAGCAGTTCTTC